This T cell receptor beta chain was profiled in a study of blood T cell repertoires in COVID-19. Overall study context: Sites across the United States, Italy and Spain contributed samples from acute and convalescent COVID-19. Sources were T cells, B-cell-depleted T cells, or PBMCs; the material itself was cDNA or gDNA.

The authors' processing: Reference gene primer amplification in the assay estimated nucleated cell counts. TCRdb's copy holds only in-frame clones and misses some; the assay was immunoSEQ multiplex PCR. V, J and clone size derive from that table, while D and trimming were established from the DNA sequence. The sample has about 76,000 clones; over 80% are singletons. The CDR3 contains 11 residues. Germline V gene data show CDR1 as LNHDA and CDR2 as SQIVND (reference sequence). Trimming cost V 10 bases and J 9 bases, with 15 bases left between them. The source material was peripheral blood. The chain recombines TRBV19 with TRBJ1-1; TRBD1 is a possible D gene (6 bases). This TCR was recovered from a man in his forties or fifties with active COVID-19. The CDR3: CATQRGGKAFF. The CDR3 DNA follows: TGTGCCACACAAAGGGGGGGGAAAGCTTTCTTT.